Listed below are T cell receptor beta chains from one sample, sequenced in a study of blood T cell repertoires in COVID-19. Only in-frame clones appear in the TCRdb table, and some are missing; sequencing was by immunoSEQ multiplex PCR. The profile shows about 74,000 clones, 75% to 95% of them singletons. The sample comprised peripheral blood. These receptors were collected from a woman between 55 and 75 years old with active COVID-19. Each CDR3 is given with its conserved first and last residue. Fields, in order: clone size, J gene, D gene, V gene, CDR3 protein, CDR3 DNA. D genes are given only for firm matches. Expanded clones are given a class, and other clones once, few, many or no size at all.

>.|TRBJ1-6|TRBD1|TRBV5-4
CASSHPDRGGDNSPLHF
TGTGCCAGCAGCCACCCGGACAGGGGGGGAGATAATTCACCCCTCCACTTT
>once|TRBJ2-3|.|TRBV3-1/TRBV3-2
CASSHPGAGVDTQYF
TGTGCCAGCAGCCACCCAGGGGCAGGAGTAGATACGCAGTATTTT
>.|TRBJ2-1|TRBD2|TRBV3-1/TRBV3-2
CASSQSSGEVNEQFF
TGTGCCAGCAGCCAATCCAGCGGGGAAGTAAATGAGCAGTTCTTC
>.|TRBJ1-1|.|TRBV18
CASSPSGRNTEAFF
TGTGCCAGCTCACCATCGGGGAGGAACACTGAAGCTTTCTTT
>.|TRBJ2-5|TRBD1|TRBV4-1
CASSPGPGDRGFRETQYF
TGCGCCAGCAGCCCAGGGCCCGGGGACAGGGGTTTTAGGGAGACCCAGTACTTC
>once|TRBJ2-5|TRBD1|TRBV18
CASSDRAEETQYF
TGTGCCAGCTCAGACAGGGCCGAAGAGACCCAGTACTTC
>.|TRBJ2-2|.|TRBV21-1
CASSRQGKHRGAVF
TGTGCCAGCTCACGGCAGGGGAAACACCGGGGAGCTGTTTTT
>.|TRBJ1-1|.|TRBV30
CALNIAGEMNTEAFF
TGTGCCTTAAATATCGCAGGGGAGATGAACACTGAAGCTTTCTTT
>.|TRBJ2-4|.|TRBV19
CASSIGRAMNIQYF
TGTGCCAGTAGTATAGGGAGGGCGATGAACATTCAGTACTTC
>.|TRBJ1-5|TRBD1|TRBV19
CASSRQGQGLNQPQHF
TGTGCCAGTAGTCGACAGGGCCAGGGACTCAATCAGCCCCAGCATTTT
>.|TRBJ1-6|.|TRBV7-8
CASSLAGWRSPLHF
TGTGCCAGCAGCTTAGCGGGATGGAGGTCACCCCTCCACTTT
>.|TRBJ2-7|.|TRBV28
CASRQRYEQYF
TGTGCCAGCAGGCAGAGGTACGAGCAGTACTTC
>.|TRBJ2-4|.|TRBV3-1/TRBV3-2
CASSHDSGPGIQYF
TGTGCCAGCAGCCACGATAGCGGCCCGGGCATTCAGTACTTC
>once|TRBJ1-6|.|TRBV19
CASSIRASSYNSPLHF
TGTGCCAGTAGTATACGAGCGAGCTCCTATAATTCACCCCTCCACTTT
>.|TRBJ1-1|.|TRBV18
CASSQIGRNTEAFF
TGTGCCAGTTCTCAGATAGGGAGGAACACTGAAGCTTTCTTT
>.|TRBJ2-7|TRBD1|TRBV7-8
CASSLGENRGRHEQYF
TGTGCCAGCAGCTTAGGGGAGAACAGGGGGCGGCACGAGCAGTACTTC
>.|TRBJ1-6|.|TRBV10-3
CAISEGVNSPLHF
TGTGCCATCAGTGAGGGAGTTAATTCACCCCTCCACTTT
>.|TRBJ2-2|.|TRBV7-9
CASSPTGTGELFF
TGTGCCAGCAGCCCTACTGGCACCGGGGAGCTGTTTTTT
>.|TRBJ1-1|.|TRBV5-6
CASSLGGGDTEAFF
TGTGCCAGCAGCTTGGGAGGGGGAGACACTGAAGCTTTCTTT
>.|TRBJ2-1|TRBD2|TRBV11-2
CASSFASGRDNEQFF
TGTGCCAGCAGCTTCGCAAGCGGGAGGGACAATGAGCAGTTCTTC
>.|TRBJ1-2|.|TRBV7-2
CASSLDPEVVRLGYTF
TGTGCCAGCAGCTTAGACCCAGAGGTTGTGAGATTGGGCTACACCTTC
>.|TRBJ2-1|.|TRBV6-2/TRBV6-3
CASSYRDTKINEQFF
TGTGCCAGCAGTTACAGGGACACCAAAATCAATGAGCAGTTCTTC
>.|TRBJ2-5|.|TRBV7-2
CASSFSLETQYF
TGTGCCAGCAGCTTTAGTCTTGAGACCCAGTACTTC
>.|TRBJ2-2|TRBD2|TRBV11-2
CASSWSGKTGELFF
TGTGCCAGCAGCTGGAGCGGGAAAACCGGGGAGCTGTTTTTT
>.|TRBJ1-6|TRBD1|TRBV5-1
CASSLEGGGSPLHF
TGCGCCAGCAGCTTGGAAGGGGGCGGTTCACCCCTCCACTTT
>.|TRBJ1-1|.|TRBV18
CASSPGQQNTEAFF
TGTGCCAGCTCACCAGGGCAGCAGAACACTGAAGCTTTCTTT
>.|TRBJ2-7|.|TRBV28
CASSLWNLSYEQYF
TGTGCCAGCAGTTTATGGAACCTATCCTACGAGCAGTACTTC
>.|TRBJ1-4|.|TRBV4-1
CASSQVNMGFTTNEKLFF
TGCGCCAGCAGCCAAGTTAATATGGGCTTTACAACTAATGAAAAACTGTTTTTT
>.|TRBJ2-2|.|TRBV6-5
CASKSEGLRAGELFF
TGTGCCAGCAAAAGTGAGGGATTAAGAGCCGGGGAGCTGTTTTTT
>.|TRBJ1-1|.|TRBV30
CAWSLTEVTEAFF
TGTGCCTGGAGTCTCACGGAGGTGACTGAAGCTTTCTTT
>once|TRBJ1-2|.|TRBV29-1
CSVEPKAYLGYTF
TGCAGCGTCGAACCGAAAGCGTATCTGGGCTACACCTTC
>.|TRBJ1-4|.|TRBV5-1
CASSRDSATNEKLFF
TGCGCCAGCAGCCGCGACAGCGCAACTAATGAAAAACTGTTTTTT
>.|TRBJ2-2|.|TRBV30
CAWSGGVAGELFF
TGTGCCTGGAGTGGGGGAGTAGCCGGGGAGCTGTTTTTT
>.|TRBJ1-5|.|TRBV2
CASRRDNSNQPQHF
TGTGCCAGCAGGAGAGACAATAGCAATCAGCCCCAGCATTTT
>.|TRBJ1-6|TRBD1|TRBV19
CASETGAGYNSPLHF
TGTGCCAGCGAGACAGGGGCCGGCTATAATTCACCCCTCCACTTT
>.|TRBJ2-7|TRBD1|TRBV7-9
CASSDGQGASEQYF
TGTGCCAGCAGCGACGGACAGGGGGCATCTGAGCAGTACTTC
>.|TRBJ2-1|.|TRBV25-1
CASSDYRAGYNEQFF
TGTGCCAGCAGTGACTACAGGGCCGGATACAATGAGCAGTTCTTC
>.|TRBJ1-3|.|TRBV20-1
CSASNRAGNTIYF
TGCAGTGCTAGTAACAGGGCTGGAAACACCATATATTTT
>.|TRBJ1-1|.|TRBV18
CASSLGGDTEAFF
TGTGCCAGCTCACTAGGGGGGGACACTGAAGCTTTCTTT
>once|TRBJ2-1|.|TRBV19
CASSTGGIGNEQFF
TGTGCCAGTAGTACCGGCGGGATTGGCAATGAGCAGTTCTTC
>.|TRBJ1-5|TRBD1|TRBV6-5
CATQGASRSNQPQHF
TGTGCCACACAGGGGGCCAGTAGGAGCAATCAGCCCCAGCATTTT
>.|TRBJ2-7|.|TRBV7-2
CASSQGAGYEQYF
TGTGCCAGCAGCCAAGGTGCAGGCTACGAGCAGTACTTC